The rows below give T cell receptor beta chains drawn from one sample of a study of blood T cell repertoires in COVID-19. The table came from immunoSEQ multiplex PCR; TCRdb's copy has only in-frame clones and leaves some out. The repertoire consists of roughly 100,000 clones, with around 80% occurring once and the leading ten covering roughly a tenth. Sequencing was performed on peripheral blood. These receptors were obtained from a man in his sixties with active or convalescent COVID-19. The CDR3 runs from the conserved cysteine through the conserved F or W. The D gene is left open where the match is weak. Size values are once, few and many counts, or a class for expanded clones, and some rows have none.

j_call	v_call	d_call	clone_size	cdr3_nt	cdr3_aa
TRBJ2-1	TRBV28	-	-	TGTGCCAGCAGTTTACCGCTAGCCAATGAGCAGTTCTTC	CASSLPLANEQFF
TRBJ1-5	TRBV5-4	-	-	TGTGCCAGCAGCTCGGGGGGATCAAATCAGCCCCAGCATTTT	CASSSGGSNQPQHF
TRBJ1-5	TRBV6-6	-	-	TGTGCCAGCAGTACCCGGACTGACTATCAGCCCCAGCATTTT	CASSTRTDYQPQHF
TRBJ2-3	TRBV7-9	TRBD2	-	TGTGCCAGCAGCCCCCTAGCGGGAGCGACAGATACGCAGTATTTT	CASSPLAGATDTQYF
TRBJ1-2	TRBV6-9	-	once	TGTGCCAGCAGTTTTTACGAGGATGGCTACACCTTC	CASSFYEDGYTF
TRBJ1-5	TRBV4-1	-	-	TGCGCCAGCAGCCAAGAGGCCAGAAATCAGCCCCAGCATTTT	CASSQEARNQPQHF
TRBJ2-5	TRBV15	TRBD2	-	TGTGCCACCAGCAGAGATCTGGCTAGCGGGAGTATCTTGGAGACCCAGTACTTC	CATSRDLASGSILETQYF
TRBJ2-1	TRBV7-6	TRBD2	many	TGTGCCAGCAGCTTTACCAGGACTAGCGGATACAATGAGCAGTTCTTC	CASSFTRTSGYNEQFF
TRBJ1-5	TRBV18	TRBD1	-	TGTGCCAGCTCACCACAGGGGGCTCAGAGCAATCAGCCCCAGCATTTT	CASSPQGAQSNQPQHF
TRBJ2-1	TRBV2	TRBD1	once	TGTGCCAGCGAGAGGGACAGGGGAGGGAATGAGCAGTTCTTC	CASERDRGGNEQFF
TRBJ2-2	TRBV5-1	TRBD2	-	TGCGCCAGCAGCTCAGGACTAGCGGGACTCACCGGGGAGCTGTTTTTT	CASSSGLAGLTGELFF
TRBJ2-5	TRBV6-2/TRBV6-3	-	-	TGTGCCAGCAGTTATGGAGGGGCAGGAGGACAAGAGACCCAGTACTTC	CASSYGGAGGQETQYF
TRBJ2-7	TRBV28	TRBD1	-	TGTGCCAGCAGATCTTTACAGGGGACCTCCCGTGAGCAGTACTTC	CASRSLQGTSREQYF
TRBJ1-4	TRBV15	-	-	TGTGCCACCAGCAGAGATAGGAACGCCCGGGCTAATGAAAAACTGTTTTTT	CATSRDRNARANEKLFF
TRBJ1-6	TRBV3-1/TRBV3-2	-	-	TGTGCCAGCAGCTCTACCGGGATAGCGGGTTCACCCCTCCACTTT	CASSSTGIAGSPLHF
TRBJ1-2	TRBV29-1	-	-	TGCAGCGTTGATTCCCAGGCCTCCGGCTACACCTTC	CSVDSQASGYTF
TRBJ2-6	TRBV7-3	-	once	TGTGCCAGCAGACGCCAGGGCTCTGGGGCCAACGTCCTGACTTTC	CASRRQGSGANVLTF
TRBJ2-1	TRBV30	TRBD2	-	TGTGCCTGGAGCTTAGCGGGCGGACCCTCGGGTTTTTACAATGAGCAGTTCTTC	CAWSLAGGPSGFYNEQFF
TRBJ2-5	TRBV18	TRBD1	few	TGTGCCAGCTCCAGGGGGCACTTTAATTCGACCCAGTACTTC	CASSRGHFNSTQYF
TRBJ2-1	TRBV11-2	-	-	TGTGCCAGCAGCTTCAGCCGGGGAAGCTACAATGAGCAGTTCTTC	CASSFSRGSYNEQFF
TRBJ2-5	TRBV2	-	-	TGTGCCAGCAAGGCCACGGGACTCGGGGTGGAGACCCAGTACTTC	CASKATGLGVETQYF
TRBJ2-6	TRBV19	TRBD1	-	TGTGCCAGTAGAATACTCCGGGACAGGGGATCCGGGGCCAACGTCCTGACTTTC	CASRILRDRGSGANVLTF
TRBJ2-5	TRBV12-3/TRBV12-4	TRBD2	-	TGTGCCAGCAGCGGGGGACTAGGAGAGACCCAGTACTTC	CASSGGLGETQYF
TRBJ1-6	TRBV12-5	TRBD1	-	TGTGCTAGTGGTATTGGACAGGGGGCAAATTCACCCCTCCACTTT	CASGIGQGANSPLHF
TRBJ2-6	TRBV2	TRBD1	-	TGTGCCACCGGAAGCGGACAGGCTGGGGCCAACGTCCTGACTTTC	CATGSGQAGANVLTF
TRBJ2-2	TRBV11-3	-	-	TGTGCCAGCAGCGCGAAACTAGTGAACACCGGGGAGCTGTTTTTT	CASSAKLVNTGELFF
TRBJ2-1	TRBV20-1	TRBD1	-	TGCAGTGCTAGTCGAGGGACAGGACACGACAATGAGCAGTTCTTC	CSASRGTGHDNEQFF
TRBJ2-1	TRBV28	-	-	TGTGCCAGCCAAACTCCAAGGGGAGGCAATGAGCAGTTCTTC	CASQTPRGGNEQFF
TRBJ1-2	TRBV25-1	TRBD1	few	TGTGCCAGCAGTGAGGAAGGACAGGGCCAGGACTATGGCTACACCTTC	CASSEEGQGQDYGYTF
TRBJ1-2	TRBV29-1	-	-	TGCAGCGTTCTCTCGGGGGTGGGTGGCTACACCTTC	CSVLSGVGGYTF
TRBJ1-1	TRBV19	-	-	TGTGCCAGTAGTACCCTACCGGGACACCGTTTGAACACTGAAGCTTTCTTT	CASSTLPGHRLNTEAFF
TRBJ1-2	TRBV20-1	-	once	TGCAGTGCTAGAGATGGGCAGCTCTACACCTTC	CSARDGQLYTF
TRBJ2-7	TRBV5-1	-	once	TGCGCCAGCAGCTTGGGTGGCGGGCCTTCCTACGAGCAGTACTTC	CASSLGGGPSYEQYF
TRBJ2-3	TRBV5-4	TRBD2	-	TGTGCCAGCAGCCCCGGTAGTAGCGGGGCCACAGATACGCAGTATTTT	CASSPGSSGATDTQYF
TRBJ2-1	TRBV2	-	-	TGTGCCAGCAGTAGCGGGTCCCGGGGGAATGAGCAGTTCTTC	CASSSGSRGNEQFF
TRBJ1-2	TRBV11-2	TRBD1	-	TGTGCCAGCAGCAACCCCGGACAGGGGGCATACTATGGCTACACCTTC	CASSNPGQGAYYGYTF
TRBJ1-6	TRBV7-2	TRBD1	-	TGTGCCAGCAGCCGCGGGACAGCCACTAATTCACCCCTCCACTTT	CASSRGTATNSPLHF
TRBJ1-2	TRBV12-3/TRBV12-4	-	-	TGTGCCAGCAGTTTCCGGGAAGTTTATGGCTACACCTTC	CASSFREVYGYTF